This T cell receptor (beta chain) was documented in a study of T cells in Graves' hyperthyroidism and ophthalmopathy. Trimming cost V 0 bases and J 0 bases; bases outside gene matches: 8. This CDR3 comprises 20 residues. Germline CDR1 is SNHLY and CDR2 is FYNNEI. This clonotype was observed many times. TCR beta CDR3 regions were amplified from RNA. The study used the HTBI primer set for a first-round RT-PCR of the TCR CDR3. TCRdb used MiXCR to reprocess the multiplex PCR reads, holding one entry per CDR3 protein. The table has under 350,000 distinct CDR3 sequences, roughly a fifth seen once; the top ten hold about 50%.

This clonotype was sampled from a woman aged 45-65 years with Graves' hyperthyroidism. What was sequenced was blood. This chain uses TRBV2 with TRBJ2-6, with TRBD2 matching over 10 bases. The CDR3 nucleotides are TGTGCCAGCAGTGAAGCCCACCTAGCGGGAGTTAACTCTGGGGCCAACGTCCTGACTTTC. It is translated as CASSEAHLAGVNSGANVLTF.